This T cell receptor beta chain stems from a study of blood T cell repertoires in COVID-19. Study summary: The study drew acute and convalescent COVID-19 samples from the United States, Italy and Spain.

This CDR3 has 15 residues. The germline CDR1 and CDR2 sequences are MNHEY and SVGAGI. Trimming cost V 7 bases and J 4 bases, with 19 bases left between them. Here immunoSEQ multiplex PCR was the method, and the copy in TCRdb shows in-frame clones only, minus some. The data contain approximately 100,000 clones, roughly 85% of them seen just once; the ten biggest clones take up 3.1%. This receptor was taken from a man aged 50-60 years in a cohort sampled during active COVID-19. The chain combines TRBV6-5 with TRBJ1-1; D remains ambiguous. Sequenced material: peripheral blood. CDR3 DNA sequence: TGTGCCAGCACCCTTCGGTGGCCAGAGGCCACTGAAGCTTTCTTT. This encodes CASTLRWPEATEAFF.